This TCR beta chain derives from a study of blood T cell repertoires in COVID-19. Original data processing: Quantification of nucleated cells was approximated via reference gene primer amplification. Sequencing used immunoSEQ multiplex PCR; TCRdb keeps in-frame clones, though not all of them. V, J and clone size are those of that table, while D and trimming were read from the DNA. The data contain 250,000 to 400,000 clones, approximately 87% of them seen just once; the ten biggest clones take up 2.9%. Trimming cost V 0 bases and J 3 bases, with 13 bases left between them. The germline V gene encodes CDR1 SGHRS and CDR2 YFSETQ. CDR3 length equals 17 residues.

This chain connects TRBV5-1 to TRBJ1-6; D is ambiguous. Sequenced material: peripheral blood. This receptor was identified in a woman in her 30s with COVID-19, enrolled during active disease. The DNA for the CDR3 is TGCGCCAGCAGCTTGGGCTTTAGGCGGGACTATAATTCACCCCTCCACTTT. Its translation is CASSLGFRRDYNSPLHF.